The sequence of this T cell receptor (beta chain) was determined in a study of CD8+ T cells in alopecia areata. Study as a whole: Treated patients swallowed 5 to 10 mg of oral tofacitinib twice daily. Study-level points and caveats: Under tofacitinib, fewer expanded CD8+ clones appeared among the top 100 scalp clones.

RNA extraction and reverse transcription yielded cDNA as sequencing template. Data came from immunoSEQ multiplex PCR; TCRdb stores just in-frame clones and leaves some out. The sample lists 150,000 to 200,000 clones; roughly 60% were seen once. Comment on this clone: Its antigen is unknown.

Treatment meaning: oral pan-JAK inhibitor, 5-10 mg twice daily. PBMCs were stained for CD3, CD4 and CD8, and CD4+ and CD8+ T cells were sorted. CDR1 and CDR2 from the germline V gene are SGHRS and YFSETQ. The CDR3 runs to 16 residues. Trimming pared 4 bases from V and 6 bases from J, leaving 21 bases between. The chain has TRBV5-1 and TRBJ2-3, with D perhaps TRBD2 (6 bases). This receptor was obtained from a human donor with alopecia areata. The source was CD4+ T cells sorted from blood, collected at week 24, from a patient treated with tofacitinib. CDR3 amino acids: CASSRGFLAGSDTQYF. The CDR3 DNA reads TGCGCCAGCAGCAGAGGTTTTCTGGCGGGGTCGGATACGCAGTATTTT.